The present T cell receptor (beta chain) was sequenced within a study of PD-1 blockade in mismatch repair-deficient tumors. Looking at the study overall: Patients had over 10 mismatch repair-deficient cancer types, all previously treated and progressing. General study results and limits: Tumor-resident clones, often undetectable pretreatment in blood, expanded then contracted after pembrolizumab.

Points on this clone: As yet, its antigen is unknown.

Method: immunoSEQ multiplex PCR; TCRdb's copy keeps in-frame clones and lacks some. The sample gives under 40,000 clones, over 80% of which show up once; 1.1% is in the top ten. Mismatch repair deficiency was confirmed in all patients, by PCR or immunohistochemistry. The TCR-sequenced patients were a few responders to pembrolizumab. CDR3 length: 19 residues. V was clipped by 6 bases and J by 0 bases; unmatched bases: 14. The germline V gene has CDR1 MNHEY and CDR2 SMNVEV (reference sequence). V gene TRBV27 combines with J gene TRBJ2-7; 13 nucleotides agree with TRBD2. The sequences come from PBMCs, collected about 40 weeks after starting pembrolizumab. The origin of this receptor is an adult with mismatch repair-deficient cancer. This CDR3 reads CASSRRTSGSTRFSYEQYF. In DNA form, the CDR3 reads TGTGCCAGCAGCCGTCGGACTAGCGGGAGCACCCGGTTCTCCTACGAGCAGTACTTC.